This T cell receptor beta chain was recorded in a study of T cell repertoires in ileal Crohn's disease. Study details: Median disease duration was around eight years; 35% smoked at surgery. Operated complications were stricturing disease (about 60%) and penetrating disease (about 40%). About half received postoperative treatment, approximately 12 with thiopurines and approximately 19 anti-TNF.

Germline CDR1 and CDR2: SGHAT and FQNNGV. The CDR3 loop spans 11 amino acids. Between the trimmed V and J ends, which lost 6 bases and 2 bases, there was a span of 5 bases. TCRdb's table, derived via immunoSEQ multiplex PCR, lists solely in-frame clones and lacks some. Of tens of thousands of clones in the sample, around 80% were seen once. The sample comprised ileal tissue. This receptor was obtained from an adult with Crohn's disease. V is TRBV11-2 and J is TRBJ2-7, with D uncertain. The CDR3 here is CASSFAYEQYF. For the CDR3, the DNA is TGTGCCAGCAGTTTCGCCTACGAGCAGTACTTC.